The 8 T cell receptor beta chains in this list originate from one sample, sequenced in a study of blood T cell repertoires in COVID-19. Profiling relied on immunoSEQ multiplex PCR, and the TCRdb table lists in-frame clones only, not all of them. The repertoire holds about 350,000 clones, about 90% seen once, with 1% in the top ten. Source material: PBMCs or T cells enriched from blood (not recorded which). The receptors derive from a woman in her twenties or thirties who had been exposed to COVID-19.

The chain carries TRBV7-9 and TRBJ2-1, with 7 bases aligning to TRBD2. Germline V gives CDR1 SEHNR, CDR2 FQNEAQ (reference sequence). The V segment lost 1 base and the J segment 4 bases; nucleotides outside the gene matches: 4. This CDR3 has 15 residues. The CDR3 loop is CASSLVAGNYNEQFF. The CDR3 DNA follows: TGTGCCAGCAGCTTAGTAGCGGGTAATTACAATGAGCAGTTCTTC.

The chain is built from TRBV10-3 and TRBJ1-6; maybe TRBD1 (6 bases). V gave up 8 bases and J gave up 7 bases, with 21 bases separating them. This CDR3 has 16 amino acids. Looked up from germline, CDR1 is ENHRY and CDR2 is SYGVKD. CDR3 protein: CAISPGTSSQNSPLHF. CDR3 bases: TGTGCCATCTCACCGGGGACATCGTCCCAAAATTCACCCCTCCACTTT.

The chain uses TRBV28 and TRBJ1-2, with TRBD1 matching over 7 bases. CDR1 MDHEN and CDR2 SYDVKM come from the germline V gene. CDR3 length: 13 residues. V gave up 6 bases and J gave up 4 bases; unmatched junction bases: 5. CDR3 sequence reads: CASRRTGAYGYTF. CDR3 nucleotide sequence: TGTGCCAGCAGGAGAACAGGGGCCTATGGCTACACCTTC.

This chain connects TRBV9 to TRBJ2-1; 10 bases match TRBD1. Germline V gene lookup returns CDR1 SGDLS and CDR2 YYNGEE. Unmatched junction bases numbered 2, after V lost 0 bases and J lost 5 bases. The CDR3 spans 15 residues. DNA for the CDR3: TGTGCCAGCAGCGTAGTGGGACAGGGGCACAATGAGCAGTTCTTC. Translated: CASSVVGQGHNEQFF. Variable domain in full (rest from reference TRBV9 and TRBJ2-1): DSGVTQTPKHLITATGQRVTLRCSPRSGDLSVYWYQQSLDQGLQFLIQYYNGEERAKGNILERFSAQQFPDLHSELNLSSLELGDSALYFCASSVVGQGHNEQFFGPGTRLTVL.

The CDR3 sequence: CASRVPGLAAYNEQFF. The CDR3 DNA sequence: TGTGCCAGCAGAGTCCCCGGACTAGCCGCCTACAATGAGCAGTTCTTC. The chain links TRBV28 to TRBJ2-1, with 8 bases fitting TRBD2. The CDR3 runs to 16 residues. V lost 6 bases and J lost 2; bases outside the gene matches: 9. Germline V lookup: CDR1 MDHEN, CDR2 SYDVKM.

The V gene is TRBV14, the J gene TRBJ2-3, with D possibly matching TRBD1 (5 bases). The V end was cut by 5 bases, the J end by 0 bases, with 18 bases between. This CDR3 is built from 17 residues. Germline V gene lookup returns CDR1 SGHDN and CDR2 FVKESK. This CDR3 is CASSERRWGSSTDTQYF. CDR3 nucleotide sequence: TGTGCCAGCAGCGAAAGGCGCTGGGGCTCTAGCACAGATACGCAGTATTTT.

The chain couples TRBV5-1 to TRBJ1-1, with a possible D match to TRBD1 (5 bases). Germline values: CDR1 SGHRS, CDR2 YFSETQ. This CDR3 contains 14 residues. The V end was cut by 2 bases, the J end by 3 bases, with 11 bases between. The CDR3 here is CASSLGDWDTEAFF. Here the CDR3 DNA reads TGCGCCAGCAGCTTAGGGGATTGGGACACTGAAGCTTTCTTT.

This clone was counted a few times. Written as DNA, the CDR3 is TGTGCCACCAGTGAACGGGACAGGGTCACCGGGGAGCTGTTTTTT. Translation gives CATSERDRVTGELFF. The J gene is TRBJ2-2, the V gene TRBV24-1, with TRBD1 identical over 9 bases. Germline lookup yields CDR1 KGHDR and CDR2 SFDVKD. Unmatched junction bases numbered 3, after V lost 4 bases and J lost 4 bases. This CDR3 contains 15 residues.